The rows below give T cell receptor beta chains drawn from one sample of a study of T cell responses to AZD1222 COVID-19 vaccine. Repertoires were generated with immunoSEQ multiplex PCR, while TCRdb's copy carries only in-frame clones and drops some. The sample lists roughly 130,000 clones, 91% occurring once. The material was peripheral blood, obtained on day 0 of AZD1222 vaccination. The origin of the receptors is an adult in good health. Each CDR3 is given without its conserved first and last residue. Where a row states a size, it is once, few, many or the class of an expanded clone; other rows omit it.

j_call clone_size v_call cdr3_aa
TRBJ2-7 NA TRBV6-5 ASTLGTFTYEQY
TRBJ1-4 NA TRBV25-1 ASSGSPGRGEKLF
TRBJ2-1 NA TRBV9 ASSVGVAGAGNEQF
TRBJ2-7 NA TRBV4-2 ASSQEGLAEPYEQY
TRBJ1-1 once TRBV4-2 ASSHILDSGNTEAF
TRBJ2-7 NA TRBV9 ASSAQDSSYEQY
TRBJ2-7 NA TRBV29-1 SALTGSTWEQY
TRBJ2-3 NA TRBV5-4 ASSFPILAGHTDTQY
TRBJ1-1 NA TRBV25-1 ASSLLGEEAF
TRBJ2-1 NA TRBV9 ASSVESGDSSYNEQF
TRBJ2-2 NA TRBV5-1 ASSRGFGLAGPNTGELF
TRBJ2-7 NA TRBV7-2 ASSSLAGGAYEQY
TRBJ1-3 NA TRBV7-2 ASSLDSRSGNTIY
TRBJ1-1 NA TRBV29-1 SVAGQGITEAF
TRBJ1-5 NA TRBV15 ATTAQGAHDQPQH
TRBJ1-5 NA TRBV30 AWRGSGGKPQH
TRBJ2-1 NA TRBV19 ASSIGGLREQF
TRBJ2-7 NA TRBV18 ASSPGQGGSYEQY
TRBJ1-1 NA TRBV30 AWKGQLRTEAF
TRBJ2-1 NA TRBV7-9 ASSPAGGLTNNEQF
TRBJ1-2 NA TRBV21-1 ASSKGEGYGYT
TRBJ1-1 NA TRBV7-2 ASSLRAAVTEAF
TRBJ2-1 NA TRBV7-3 ASSLAGGYNEQF
TRBJ2-7 NA TRBV19 ASSTPDGVSYEQY
TRBJ1-2 NA TRBV7-3 ASSLNPRGPPPYGYT
TRBJ2-1 NA TRBV6-5 ASSEWDLSDGEQF
TRBJ1-5 NA TRBV4-1 ASSQVDPGAQPQH
TRBJ1-5 NA TRBV5-4 ASSPQGFQQPQH
TRBJ2-7 NA TRBV19 ASSSDRGLEQY
TRBJ2-1 NA TRBV5-1 ASSLDPGDSYNEQF
TRBJ1-3 NA TRBV6-5 ASTAIWGSGNTIY
TRBJ2-1 NA TRBV4-1 ASSHDPPGLAGGNEQF
TRBJ2-5 once TRBV5-5 ASSWRDRQETQY
TRBJ2-1 once TRBV4-3 ASSQVQSSYNEQF
TRBJ1-3 NA TRBV9 ASSTPSGQGAGNTIY